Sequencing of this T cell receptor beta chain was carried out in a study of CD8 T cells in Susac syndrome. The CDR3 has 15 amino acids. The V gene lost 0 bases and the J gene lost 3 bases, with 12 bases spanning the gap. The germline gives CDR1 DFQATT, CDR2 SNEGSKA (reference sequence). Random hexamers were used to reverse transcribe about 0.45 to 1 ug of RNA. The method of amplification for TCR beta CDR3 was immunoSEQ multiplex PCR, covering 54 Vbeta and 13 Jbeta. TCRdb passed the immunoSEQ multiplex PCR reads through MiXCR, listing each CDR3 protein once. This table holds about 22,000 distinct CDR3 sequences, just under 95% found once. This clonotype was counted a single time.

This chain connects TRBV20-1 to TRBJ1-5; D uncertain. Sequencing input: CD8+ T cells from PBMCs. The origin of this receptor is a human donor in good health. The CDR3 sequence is CSARDRRQYNQPQHF. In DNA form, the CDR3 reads TGCAGTGCTAGAGATCGTCGGCAGTACAATCAGCCCCAGCATTTT.